This T cell receptor (beta chain) was retrieved from a study of T cell changes during pregnancy in multiple sclerosis (dated by TCRdb to the late 2010s). Concerning the study at large: Changes in the T cell repertoire over the course of pregnancy were examined in this study in women with multiple sclerosis.

Turning to this clone: No antigen is known for it. No quality values exist for individual bases; no much larger clone is one base distant.

Sequences SGHNT (CDR1) and YYREEE (CDR2) are obtained from the germline V gene (reference sequence). The CDR3 holds 14 amino acids from the cysteine to the phenylalanine. Only the CDR3 part of the read is kept: 42 bases, read in frame from the first base. The V and J ends are trimmed by 2 bases and 4 bases, leaving 13 bases between them. Libraries were constructed by the immunoSEQ multiplex PCR assay. Sourced from immuneACCESS, this table was stored by TCRdb with only in-frame sequences that have V and J called. A share of the clones is absent; for the studies checked, an unresolved V gene accounts for under half, and the remainder has no known explanation. This sample comprises about 49,000 clones, 95% of them detected only once. The top ten constitute 5.9% of the sample.

This receptor was taken from a female donor with multiple sclerosis, enrolled in a pregnancy study. The sample consisted of CD8+ T cells from peripheral blood mononuclear cells, taken in the first trimester of pregnancy. Rearrangement joined TRBV5-4 to TRBJ2-7; the D segment cannot be called with confidence. The CDR3 loop reads CASSFGTEYYEQYF. Here is the DNA: TGTGCCAGCAGCTTCGGCACAGAATATTACGAGCAGTACTTC. The CDR3 plus the reference TRBV5-4 and TRBJ2-7 genes for the other parts give the full variable domain: ETGVTQSPTHLIKTRGQQVTLRCSSQSGHNTVSWYQQALGQGPQFIFQYYREEENGRGNFPPRFSGLQFPNYSSELNVNALELDDSALYLCASSFGTEYYEQYFGPGTRLTVT.